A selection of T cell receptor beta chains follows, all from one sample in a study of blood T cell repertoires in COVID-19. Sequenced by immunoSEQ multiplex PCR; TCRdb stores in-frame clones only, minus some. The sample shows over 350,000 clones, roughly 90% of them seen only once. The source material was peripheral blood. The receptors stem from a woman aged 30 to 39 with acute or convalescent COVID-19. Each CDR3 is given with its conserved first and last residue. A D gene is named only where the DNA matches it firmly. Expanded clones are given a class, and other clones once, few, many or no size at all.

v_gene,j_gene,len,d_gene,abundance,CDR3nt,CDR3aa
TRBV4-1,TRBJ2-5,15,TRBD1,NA,TGCGCCAGCAGCCAAGGACTCCCAGGGGGAGAGACCCAGTACTTC,CASSQGLPGGETQYF
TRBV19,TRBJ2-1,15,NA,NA,TGTGCCAGTAGTATAGATAAATGGGGGGTCGGTGAGCAGTTCTTC,CASSIDKWGVGEQFF
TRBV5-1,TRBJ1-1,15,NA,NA,TGCGCCAGCAGCTTGGGATCTAGGGGGAACACTGAAGCTTTCTTT,CASSLGSRGNTEAFF
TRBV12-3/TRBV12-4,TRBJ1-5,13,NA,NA,TGTGCCAGCACCCCGAGGGTTAATCAGCCCCAGCATTTT,CASTPRVNQPQHF
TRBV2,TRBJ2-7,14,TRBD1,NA,TGTGCCAGCAGTGATCTGTCAGGGGGCTCTAAGCAGTACTTC,CASSDLSGGSKQYF
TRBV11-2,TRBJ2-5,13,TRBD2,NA,TGTGCCAGCAGCTCGGTAGCGGGGGGGGACCAGTACTTC,CASSSVAGGDQYF
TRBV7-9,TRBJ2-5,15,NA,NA,TGTGCCAGCAGCTTAGAAGGAACCCTAGGAGGGACCCAGTACTTC,CASSLEGTLGGTQYF
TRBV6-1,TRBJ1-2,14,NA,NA,TGTGCCAGCAGTGAAGCGTGGGGCGGTTATGGCTACACCTTC,CASSEAWGGYGYTF
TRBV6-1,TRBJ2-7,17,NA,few,TGTGCCAGCAGTGAAGCTGGATGGGCGTTAGGCCAATCCGAGCAGTACTTC,CASSEAGWALGQSEQYF
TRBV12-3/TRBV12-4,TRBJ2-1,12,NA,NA,TGTGCCAGCAGTTTCGGGTACAATGAGCAGTTCTTC,CASSFGYNEQFF
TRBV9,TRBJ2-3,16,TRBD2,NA,TGTGCCAGCAGCGTCCGACTAGCGGGGGGAGCAGATACGCAGTATTTT,CASSVRLAGGADTQYF
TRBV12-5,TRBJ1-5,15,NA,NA,TGTGCCCCCCCTGGACAGACCCATAGCAATCAGCCCCAGCATTTT,CAPPGQTHSNQPQHF
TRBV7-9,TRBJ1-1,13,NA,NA,TGTGCCAGCAGATTAGGAACAGGGCCTATAACTTTCTTT,CASRLGTGPITFF
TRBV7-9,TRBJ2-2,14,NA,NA,TGTGCCAGCAGTGCGCTAGGGAACACCGGGGAGCTGTTTTTT,CASSALGNTGELFF
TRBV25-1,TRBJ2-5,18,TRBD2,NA,TGTGCCAGCAGTGGATTGCTAGCGGGGGGGCCGAAGGGAGAGACCCAGTACTTC,CASSGLLAGGPKGETQYF